This TCR beta chain was sequenced in a study of blood T cell repertoires in COVID-19. Produced via immunoSEQ multiplex PCR; TCRdb's table is partial and in-frame only. Altogether about 110,000 clones are present, 90% being singletons, with the ten largest covering around 1.2%. The germline V gene has CDR1 SGHTS and CDR2 YDEGEE. The CDR3 covers 15 residues. Trimming left V 2 bases short and J 5 bases short, with 16 bases between. The sample taken for sequencing was peripheral blood. The chain has TRBV5-8 and TRBJ1-2; maybe TRBD1 (5 bases). The receptor comes from a human donor in a cohort sampled during active COVID-19. The CDR3, as DNA: TGTGCCAGCAGCTTAAGGAAGACGGGGGTGTATGGCTACACCTTC. Encoded protein: CASSLRKTGVYGYTF.